This TCR beta chain emerged from a study of cytomegalovirus exposure and HLA in healthy donors. Primers: 60 Vbeta forward and 13 Jbeta reverse. Sequencing used immunoSEQ multiplex PCR; TCRdb keeps in-frame clones, though not all of them. The sample yields about 76,000 clones, approximately 70% seen once. The CDR3 runs to 14 residues. V shed 6 bases and J shed 1 base, with 12 bases lying between them. Germline lookup yields CDR1 MDHEN and CDR2 SYDVKM. A word on this clone: What it binds is not known.

Study-level findings and limits: The listing of roughly 160 TCR beta chains classed them as cytomegalovirus-associated. The authors considered a cluster of highly shared sequence variants likely to be a sequencing artifact. A later analysis linked a missense DCLRE1C variant to TCR beta V- and J-gene trimming.

The rearrangement joins TRBV28 to TRBJ1-1; the D gene is possibly TRBD1 (5 bases). The sample taken for sequencing was PBMCs. The TCR sequence derives from a man aged 55 to 70 in good health and CMV-seropositive. The CDR3 protein is CASSPRQWNTEAFF. DNA of the CDR3: TGTGCCAGCAGCCCAAGACAGTGGAACACTGAAGCTTTCTTT.